This T cell receptor beta chain stems from a study of shared clonotypes between healthy human individuals. Study overall: For every donor, three CD4 naive, three CD4 memory, two CD8 naive and one CD8 memory plates were used.

As defined, naive CD8 cells were CD45RO-negative and positively selected for CCR7, with terminally differentiated effector memory CD45RA+ cells excluded. Using immunoSEQ multiplex PCR, the repertoire was profiled, and TCRdb retains in-frame clones only, with some absent. The sample yields about 2,200,000 clones, under 95% seen once. Germline V gives CDR1 GTSNPN, CDR2 SVGIG (reference sequence). V dropped 4 bases and J dropped 6 bases, with 18 bases sitting between them. This CDR3 has 15 amino acids. The source of this sequence is a man between 18 and 29 years old in good health. Some clones in this sample may be carry-over from other donors' samples. The chain joins TRBV30 to TRBJ2-2; the D is unclear. Sequencing was performed on naive CD8+ T cells from PBMCs. This CDR3 reads CAWIGREAFAGELFF. The DNA for the CDR3 is TGTGCCTGGATAGGTAGAGAGGCCTTTGCCGGGGAGCTGTTTTTT.